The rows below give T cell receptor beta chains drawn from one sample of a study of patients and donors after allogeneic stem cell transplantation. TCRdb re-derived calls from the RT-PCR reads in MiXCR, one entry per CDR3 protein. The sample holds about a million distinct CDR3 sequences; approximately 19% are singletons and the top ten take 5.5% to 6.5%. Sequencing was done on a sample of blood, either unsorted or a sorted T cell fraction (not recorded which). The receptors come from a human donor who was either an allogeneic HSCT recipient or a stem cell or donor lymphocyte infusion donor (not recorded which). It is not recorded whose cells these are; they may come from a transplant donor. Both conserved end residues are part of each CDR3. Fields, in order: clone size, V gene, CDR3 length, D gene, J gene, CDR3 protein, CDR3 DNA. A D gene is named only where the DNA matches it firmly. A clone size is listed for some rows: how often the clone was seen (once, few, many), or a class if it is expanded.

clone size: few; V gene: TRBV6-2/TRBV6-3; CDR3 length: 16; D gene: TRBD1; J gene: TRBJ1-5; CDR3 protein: CASSSPQGGSNQPQHF; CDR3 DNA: TGTGCCAGCAGTTCCCCGCAGGGGGGTAGCAATCAGCCCCAGCATTTT
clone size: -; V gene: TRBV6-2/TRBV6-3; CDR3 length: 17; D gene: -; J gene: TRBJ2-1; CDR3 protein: CASSYSIRGSSYNEQFF; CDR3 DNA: TGTGCCAGCAGTTACTCGATACGGGGGAGCTCCTACAATGAGCAGTTCTTC
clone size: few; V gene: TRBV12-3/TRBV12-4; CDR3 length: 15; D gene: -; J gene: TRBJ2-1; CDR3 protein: CASSPSGAWAPEQFF; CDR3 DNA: TGTGCCAGCAGCCCGAGTGGGGCCTGGGCCCCTGAGCAGTTCTTC
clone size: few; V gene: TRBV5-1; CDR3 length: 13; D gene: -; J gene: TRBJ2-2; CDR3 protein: CASSLQSTGELFF; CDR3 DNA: TGCGCCAGCAGCTTACAGAGCACCGGGGAGCTGTTTTTT
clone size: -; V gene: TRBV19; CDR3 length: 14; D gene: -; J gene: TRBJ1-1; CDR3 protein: CASRMGTVNTEAFF; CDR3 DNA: TGTGCCAGCCGAATGGGGACGGTGAACACTGAAGCTTTCTTT
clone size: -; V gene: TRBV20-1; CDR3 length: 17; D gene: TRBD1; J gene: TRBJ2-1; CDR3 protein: CSARELLPGQPYNEQFF; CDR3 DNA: TGCAGTGCTAGAGAGCTCCTCCCGGGACAGCCGTACAATGAGCAGTTCTTC
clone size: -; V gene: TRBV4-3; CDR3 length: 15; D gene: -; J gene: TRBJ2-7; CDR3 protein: CASSQDLAGSYEQYF; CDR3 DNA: TGCGCCAGCAGCCAAGATTTGGCGGGGAGCTACGAGCAGTACTTC
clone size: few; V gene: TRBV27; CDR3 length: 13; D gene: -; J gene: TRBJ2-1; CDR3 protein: CASSFVAGRGMFF; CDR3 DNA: TGTGCCAGCAGTTTCGTGGCAGGGCGCGGTATGTTCTTC
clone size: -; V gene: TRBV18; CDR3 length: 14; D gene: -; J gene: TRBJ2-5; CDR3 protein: CASSPQAGQETQYF; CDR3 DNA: TGTGCCAGCTCACCACAGGCAGGCCAAGAGACCCAGTACTTC
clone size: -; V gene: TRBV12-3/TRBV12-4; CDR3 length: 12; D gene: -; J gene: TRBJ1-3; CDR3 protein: CASTSDGNTIYF; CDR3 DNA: TGTGCCAGCACCTCAGATGGAAACACCATATATTTT
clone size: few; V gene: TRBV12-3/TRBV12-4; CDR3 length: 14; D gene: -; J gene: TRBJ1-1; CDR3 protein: CASSRSFMNTEAFF; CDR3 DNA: TGTGCCAGCAGCCGGAGTTTCATGAACACTGAAGCTTTCTTT
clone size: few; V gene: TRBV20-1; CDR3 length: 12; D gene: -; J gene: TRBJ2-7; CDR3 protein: CSVAEFSYEQYF; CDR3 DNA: TGCAGCGTTGCGGAATTCTCCTACGAGCAGTACTTC
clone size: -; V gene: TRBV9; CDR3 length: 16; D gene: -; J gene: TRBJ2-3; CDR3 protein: CASSVEAIPSADTQYF; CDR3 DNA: TGTGCCAGCAGCGTAGAGGCTATCCCTAGCGCAGATACGCAGTATTTT
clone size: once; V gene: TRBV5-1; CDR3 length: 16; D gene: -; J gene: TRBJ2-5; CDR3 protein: CASSSTSGESAETQYF; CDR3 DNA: TGCGCCAGCAGCTCGACTTCGGGGGAGTCGGCAGAGACCCAGTACTTC
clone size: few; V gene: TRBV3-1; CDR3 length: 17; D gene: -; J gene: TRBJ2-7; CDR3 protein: CASSQDLPGSIYYEQYF; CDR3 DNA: TGTGCCAGCAGCCAAGACCTCCCCGGGAGTATCTACTACGAGCAGTACTTC
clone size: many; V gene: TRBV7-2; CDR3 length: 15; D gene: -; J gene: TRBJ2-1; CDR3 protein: CASSPPGISYNEQFF; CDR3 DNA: TGTGCCAGCAGCCCACCGGGGATCTCCTACAATGAGCAGTTCTTC
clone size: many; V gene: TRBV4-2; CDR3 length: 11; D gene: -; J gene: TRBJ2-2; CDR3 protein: CASSQAGELFF; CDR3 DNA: TGTGCCAGCAGCCAAGCCGGGGAGCTGTTTTTT
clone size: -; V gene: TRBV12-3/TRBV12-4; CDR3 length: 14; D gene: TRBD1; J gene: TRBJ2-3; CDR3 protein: CASSLYRGADTQYF; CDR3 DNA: TGTGCCAGCAGTCTGTACAGGGGCGCAGATACGCAGTATTTT
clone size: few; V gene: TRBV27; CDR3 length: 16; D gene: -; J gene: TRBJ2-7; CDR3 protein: CASSPRFSDFTYEQYF; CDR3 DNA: TGTGCCAGCAGCCCCCGTTTTTCGGACTTTACCTACGAGCAGTACTTC
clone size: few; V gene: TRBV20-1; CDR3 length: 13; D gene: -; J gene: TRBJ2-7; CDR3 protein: CSAIQGSSYEQYF; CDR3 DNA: TGCAGTGCTATACAGGGTTCTTCCTACGAGCAGTACTTC
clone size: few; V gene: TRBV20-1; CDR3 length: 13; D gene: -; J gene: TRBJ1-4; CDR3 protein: CSARSGSGEKLFF; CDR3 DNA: TGCAGTGCTAGATCGGGGAGTGGAGAAAAACTGTTTTTT
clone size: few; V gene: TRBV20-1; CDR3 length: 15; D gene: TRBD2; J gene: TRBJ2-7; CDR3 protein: CSARPGSAGGIEQYF; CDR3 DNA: TGCAGTGCTAGGCCCGGGTCGGCGGGAGGTATCGAGCAGTACTTC
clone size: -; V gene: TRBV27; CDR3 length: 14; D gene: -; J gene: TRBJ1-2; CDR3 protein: CASSSVDRRRGYTF; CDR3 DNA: TGTGCCAGCAGTTCCGTGGACCGAAGGAGGGGCTACACCTTC
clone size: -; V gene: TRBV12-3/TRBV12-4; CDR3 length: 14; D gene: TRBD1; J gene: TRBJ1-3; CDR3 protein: CASRGTAFGNTIYF; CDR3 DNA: TGTGCCAGCAGAGGGACAGCCTTTGGAAACACCATATATTTT
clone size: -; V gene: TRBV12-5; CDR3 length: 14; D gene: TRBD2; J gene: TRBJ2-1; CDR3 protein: CASEASGGGDEQFF; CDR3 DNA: TGTGCTAGTGAAGCTAGCGGGGGTGGTGATGAGCAGTTCTTC
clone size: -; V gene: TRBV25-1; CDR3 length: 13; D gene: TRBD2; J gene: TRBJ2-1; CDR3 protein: CASSESGGGEQFF; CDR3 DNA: TGTGCCAGCAGTGAGAGCGGGGGGGGTGAGCAGTTCTTC
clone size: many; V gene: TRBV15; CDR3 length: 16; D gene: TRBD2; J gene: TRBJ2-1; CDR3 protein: CATSRDAGVLYNEQFF; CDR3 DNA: TGTGCCACCAGCAGAGATGCGGGGGTCCTGTACAATGAGCAGTTCTTC
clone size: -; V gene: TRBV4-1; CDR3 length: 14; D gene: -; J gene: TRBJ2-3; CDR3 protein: CASSQGPWGDTQYF; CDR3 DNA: TGCGCCAGCAGCCAAGGGCCTTGGGGAGATACGCAGTATTTT
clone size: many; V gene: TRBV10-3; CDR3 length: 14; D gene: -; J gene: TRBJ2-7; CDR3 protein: CAISGRDSAYEQYF; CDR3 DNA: TGTGCCATCAGTGGCCGGGACTCTGCTTACGAGCAGTACTTC
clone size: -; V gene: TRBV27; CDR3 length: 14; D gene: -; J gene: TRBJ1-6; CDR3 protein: CASSFGGKGTPLHF; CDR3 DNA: TGTGCCAGCAGTTTCGGGGGGAAGGGTACACCCCTCCACTTT
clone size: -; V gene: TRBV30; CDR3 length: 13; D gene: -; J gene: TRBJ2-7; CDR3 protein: CAWSVGSRGEQYF; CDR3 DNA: TGTGCCTGGAGTGTAGGGAGTCGTGGCGAGCAGTACTTC
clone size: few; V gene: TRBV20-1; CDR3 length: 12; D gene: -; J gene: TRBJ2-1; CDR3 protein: CSAHPGYNEQFF; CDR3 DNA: TGCAGTGCCCATCCGGGGTACAATGAGCAGTTCTTC
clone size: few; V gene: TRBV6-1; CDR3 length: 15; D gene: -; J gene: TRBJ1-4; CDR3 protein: CASSPRGGTNEKLFF; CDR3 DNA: TGTGCCAGCAGTCCCCGGGGGGGCACTAATGAAAAACTGTTTTTT
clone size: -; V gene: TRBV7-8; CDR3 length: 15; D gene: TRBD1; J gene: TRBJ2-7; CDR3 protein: CASSSRRDRAYEQYF; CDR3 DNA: TGTGCCAGCAGCTCCCGCCGGGACAGAGCTTACGAGCAGTACTTC
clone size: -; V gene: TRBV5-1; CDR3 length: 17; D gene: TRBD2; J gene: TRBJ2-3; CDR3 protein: CASSLGSSGTTTDTQYF; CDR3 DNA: TGCGCCAGCAGCTTGGGGTCTAGCGGGACTACCACAGATACGCAGTATTTT
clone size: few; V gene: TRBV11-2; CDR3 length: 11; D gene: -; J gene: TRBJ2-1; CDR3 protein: CASSSQDEQFF; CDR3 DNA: TGTGCCAGCAGCTCCCAGGATGAGCAGTTCTTC
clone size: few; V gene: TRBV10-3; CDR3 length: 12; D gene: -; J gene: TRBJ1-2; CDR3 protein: CAISVSFLIYTF; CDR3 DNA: TGTGCCATCAGTGTTTCTTTTTTGATCTACACCTTC
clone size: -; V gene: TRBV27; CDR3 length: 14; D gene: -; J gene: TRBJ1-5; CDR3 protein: CASRPRQLNQPQHF; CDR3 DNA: TGTGCCAGCAGACCCCGTCAGCTCAATCAGCCCCAGCATTTT
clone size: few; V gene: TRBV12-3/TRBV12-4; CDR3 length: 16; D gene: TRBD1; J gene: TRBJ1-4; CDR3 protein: CASSPRWTGGDEKLFF; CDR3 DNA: TGTGCCAGCAGCCCTCGATGGACAGGGGGCGATGAAAAACTGTTTTTT
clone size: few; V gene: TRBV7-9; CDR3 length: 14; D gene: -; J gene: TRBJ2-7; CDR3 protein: CASSPQRTHYEQYF; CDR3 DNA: TGTGCCAGCAGCCCTCAGCGGACCCACTACGAGCAGTACTTC
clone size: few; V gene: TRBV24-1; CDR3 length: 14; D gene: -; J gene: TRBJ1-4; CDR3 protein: CATSRWSTNEKLFF; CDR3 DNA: TGTGCCACCTCTCGGTGGTCAACTAATGAAAAACTGTTTTTT
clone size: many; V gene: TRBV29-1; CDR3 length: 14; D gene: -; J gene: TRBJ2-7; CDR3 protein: CSVAERGQTYEQYF; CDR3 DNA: TGCAGCGTTGCCGAAAGGGGCCAAACCTACGAGCAGTACTTC
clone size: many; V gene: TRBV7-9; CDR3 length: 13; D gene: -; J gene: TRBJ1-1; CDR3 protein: CASSLQGPTEAFF; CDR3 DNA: TGTGCCAGCAGCTTACAGGGACCCACTGAAGCTTTCTTT
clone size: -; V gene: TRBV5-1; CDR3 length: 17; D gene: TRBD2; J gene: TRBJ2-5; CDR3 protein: CASSAGLAGVGQETQYF; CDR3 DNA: TGCGCCAGCAGCGCCGGACTAGCGGGAGTAGGACAAGAGACCCAGTACTTC
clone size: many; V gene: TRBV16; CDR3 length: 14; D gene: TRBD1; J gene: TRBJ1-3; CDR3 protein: CASSQPDRPRTIYF; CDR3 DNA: TGTGCCAGCAGCCAACCGGACAGGCCGCGAACCATATATTTT
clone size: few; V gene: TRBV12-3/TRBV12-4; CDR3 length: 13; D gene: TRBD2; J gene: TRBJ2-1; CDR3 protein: CASRTGLAGEQFF; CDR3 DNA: TGTGCCAGCAGGACGGGGCTAGCGGGAGAGCAGTTCTTC
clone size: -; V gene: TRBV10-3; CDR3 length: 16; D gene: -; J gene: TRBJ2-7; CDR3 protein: CAISDPRAESSYEQYF; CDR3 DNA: TGTGCCATCAGTGACCCTCGGGCCGAGAGCTCCTACGAGCAGTACTTC